This T cell receptor (beta chain) was captured in a study of cytomegalovirus exposure and HLA in healthy donors. CDR1 is SGHRS, CDR2 YFSETQ, per germline. The CDR3 is 15 residues long. V lost 6 bases to trimming and J lost 7 bases, with 22 bases between them. The PCR employed 60 Vbeta primers together with 13 Jbeta primers. The repertoire was sequenced with immunoSEQ multiplex PCR; TCRdb's copy has only in-frame clones and lacks some. The repertoire holds under 300,000 clones, with around 65% as singletons. The sequenced sample was PBMCs. The clonotype was recovered from a female donor in good health and CMV-seronegative. The genes are TRBV5-1 and TRBJ1-2; D is unclear. The CDR3 region has the DNA TGCGCCAGCACCCCCCGTGGAGGGCTGGTAGGTGGCTACACCTTC. This codes for CASTPRGGLVGGYTF.